This T cell receptor beta chain was recovered during a study of T cell responses to AZD1222 COVID-19 vaccine. Study-wide findings and caveats: Just a handful of people given AZD1222 tested seropositive at baseline. Repertoires were obtained only post-peak T cell response. There were vaccine-associated CD4 TCRs across spike, dominant at 160-218 and 743-854.

As regards this clone: Its matching antigen is unknown.

Some clones are missing from TCRdb's copy, which holds only in-frame ones; the method was immunoSEQ multiplex PCR. The sample lists about 130,000 clones, just over 85% seen once, with around 20% in the top ten. Germline V gene lookup returns CDR1 MNHEY and CDR2 SVGAGI. Trimming removed 2 bases from V and 0 bases from J, with 4 bases in between. This CDR3 is built from 13 residues. The input for sequencing was peripheral blood, taken on day 0 of AZD1222 vaccination. V and J are TRBV6-5 and TRBJ1-2; D is ambiguous. The receptor comes from an adult in good health. The CDR3, as DNA: TGTGCCAGCAGTTACACTACTAACTATGGCTACACCTTC. Translating it yields CASSYTTNYGYTF.